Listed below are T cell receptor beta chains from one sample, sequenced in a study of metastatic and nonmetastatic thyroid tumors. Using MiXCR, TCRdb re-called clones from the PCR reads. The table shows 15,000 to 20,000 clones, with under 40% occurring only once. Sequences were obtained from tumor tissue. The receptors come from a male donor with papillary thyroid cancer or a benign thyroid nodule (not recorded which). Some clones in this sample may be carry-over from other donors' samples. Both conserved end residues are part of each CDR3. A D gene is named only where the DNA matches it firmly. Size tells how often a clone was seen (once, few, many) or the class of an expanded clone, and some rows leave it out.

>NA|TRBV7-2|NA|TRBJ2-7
TGTGCCAGCAGCCTCCAAAGCGCTGGACTCGAGCAGTACTTC
CASSLQSAGLEQYF
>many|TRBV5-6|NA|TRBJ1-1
TGTGCCAGCAGTACCCGGAGGTACGGGACTGAAGCTTTCTTT
CASSTRRYGTEAFF
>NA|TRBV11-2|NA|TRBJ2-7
TGTGCCAGCAGCGCTCTGGGGGGAGGCCACGAGCAGTACTTC
CASSALGGGHEQYF
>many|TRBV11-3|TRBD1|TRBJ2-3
TGTGTCAGCAGCTTAGGGGACAGGGTAAGGACAGATACGCAGTATTTT
CVSSLGDRVRTDTQYF
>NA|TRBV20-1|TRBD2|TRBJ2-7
TGCAGTGCTAGAGGTTTACAAACTAGGACTAGCGGGAGCCTCGTCGTCGACGAGCAGTACTTC
CSARGLQTRTSGSLVVDEQYF
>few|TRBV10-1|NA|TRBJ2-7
TGCGCCAGCAGTCAACAGCGAACCTACGAGCAGTACTTC
CASSQQRTYEQYF
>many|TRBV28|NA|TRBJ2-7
TGTGCCAGCAGTTCACAGGGACTGAGCTACGAGCAGTACTTC
CASSSQGLSYEQYF
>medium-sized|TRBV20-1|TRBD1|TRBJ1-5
TGCAGTGCTAGAGATTGGCAGGGGGAGGGTAATCAGCCCCAGCATTTT
CSARDWQGEGNQPQHF
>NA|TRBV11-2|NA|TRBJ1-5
TGTGCCAGCAGCTTAGCAGGGGTCGGTCAGCCCCAGCATTTT
CASSLAGVGQPQHF
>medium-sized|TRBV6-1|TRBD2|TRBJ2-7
TGTGCCAGCAGTGAAGAGGCTAGCGGCCCCTACGAGCAGTACTTC
CASSEEASGPYEQYF
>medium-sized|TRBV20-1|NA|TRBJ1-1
TGCAGTGCTAGAGATCAGTGGACCATGAACACTGAAGCTTTCTTT
CSARDQWTMNTEAFF
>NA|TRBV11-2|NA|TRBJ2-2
TGTGCCAGCAGCTTAGGCGGCGTCGACACCGGGGAGCTGTTTTTT
CASSLGGVDTGELFF
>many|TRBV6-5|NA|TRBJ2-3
TGTGCCAGCAGTTACAGGGGCCCTAGCACAGATACGCAGTATTTT
CASSYRGPSTDTQYF
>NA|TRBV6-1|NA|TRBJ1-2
TGTGCCAGCAGCTTCCAGGGAAGAGCTAACTATGGCTACACCTTC
CASSFQGRANYGYTF
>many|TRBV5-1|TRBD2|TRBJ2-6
TGCGCCAGCAGCTTGGGGGCGGGAGGAACCTCTGGGGCCAACGTCCTGACTTTC
CASSLGAGGTSGANVLTF